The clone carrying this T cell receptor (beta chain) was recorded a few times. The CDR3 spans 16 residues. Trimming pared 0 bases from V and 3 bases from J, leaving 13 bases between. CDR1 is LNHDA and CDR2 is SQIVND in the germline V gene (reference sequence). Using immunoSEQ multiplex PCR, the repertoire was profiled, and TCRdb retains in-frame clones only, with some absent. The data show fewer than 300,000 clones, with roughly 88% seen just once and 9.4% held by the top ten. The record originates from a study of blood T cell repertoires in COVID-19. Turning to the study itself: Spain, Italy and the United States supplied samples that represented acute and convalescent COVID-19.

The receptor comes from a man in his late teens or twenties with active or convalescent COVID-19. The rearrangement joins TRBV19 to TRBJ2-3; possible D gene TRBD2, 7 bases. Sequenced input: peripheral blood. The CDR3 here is CASSIDFGGLTDTQYF. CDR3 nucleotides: TGTGCCAGTAGTATAGATTTCGGGGGGCTAACAGATACGCAGTATTTT.